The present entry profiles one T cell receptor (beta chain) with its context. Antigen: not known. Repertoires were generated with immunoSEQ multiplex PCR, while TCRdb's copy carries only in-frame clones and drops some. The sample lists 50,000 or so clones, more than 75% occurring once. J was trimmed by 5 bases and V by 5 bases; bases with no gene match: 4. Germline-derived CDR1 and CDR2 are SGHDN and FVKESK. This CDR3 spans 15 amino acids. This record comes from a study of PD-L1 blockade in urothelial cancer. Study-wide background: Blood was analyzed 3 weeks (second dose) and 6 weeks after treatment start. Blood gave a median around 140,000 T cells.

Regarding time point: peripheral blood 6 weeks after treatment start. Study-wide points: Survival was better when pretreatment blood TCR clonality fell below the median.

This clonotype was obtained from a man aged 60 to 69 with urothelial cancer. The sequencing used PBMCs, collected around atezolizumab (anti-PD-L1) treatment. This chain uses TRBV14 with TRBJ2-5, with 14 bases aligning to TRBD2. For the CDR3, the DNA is TGTGCCAGCAGCAAGACTAGCGGGGGGGCGGAGACCCAGTACTTC. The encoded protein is CASSKTSGGAETQYF.